These 29 T cell receptor beta chains came from one sample sequenced in a study of monozygotic twins with inflammatory bowel disease. TCRdb reanalyzed the 5' RACE reads, giving one entry per CDR3 protein sequence and no DNA. The sample includes about 140,000 distinct CDR3 sequences. Sample: blood. The receptors were gathered from a human donor with ulcerative colitis or Crohn's disease, or a healthy co-twin of an affected twin (not recorded which).

The rearrangement joins TRBV7-9 to TRBJ2-7. This CDR3 region has 13 residues. Germline CDR1 is SEHNR and CDR2 is FQNEAQ (reference sequence). CDR3 region: CASSLDLSYEQYF. The full variable domain, in which reference TRBV7-9 and TRBJ2-7 provide the parts outside the CDR3, is DTGVSQNPRHKITKRGQNVTFRCDPISEHNRLYWYRQTLGQGPEFLTYFQNEAQLEKSRLLSDRFSAERPKGSFSTLEIQRTEQGDSAMYLCASSLDLSYEQYFGPGTRLTVT.

This CDR3 reads CSAGAGGGNYGYTF. The chain uses TRBV20-1 and TRBJ1-2; TCRdb outputs TRBD1, but without DNA this stays unchecked. Germline V CDR1 and CDR2: DFQATT, SNEGSKA (reference sequence). The CDR3 is made up of 14 amino acids.

The J gene is TRBJ1-1, the V gene TRBV3-1; absent DNA, TCRdb's TRBD1 call cannot be checked. The CDR3 length is 16 residues. The germline gives CDR1 LGHDT, CDR2 YNNKEL (reference sequence). The CDR3 sequence: CASSIRTGGAETEAFF.

The chain employs TRBV12-3 or TRBV12-4 and TRBJ1-5; without DNA, the TCRdb call of TRBD1 cannot be checked. The CDR3 contains 17 residues. The CDR3 spells CASSFGQGVGNSQPQHF.

The chain recombines TRBV6-5 with TRBJ2-1; without DNA, the TCRdb call of TRBD2 cannot be checked. Germline CDR1 and CDR2: MNHEY and SVGAGI. The CDR3 is 17 amino acids. CDR3 in amino acids: CASSYYGAGGTYNEQFF.

The chain is built from TRBV29-1 and TRBJ2-3. The CDR3 has 12 amino acids. CDR1 and CDR2 (germline): SQVTM, ANQGSEA. The CDR3 loop is CSVVVSTDTQYF.

V gene TRBV12-3 or TRBV12-4 combines with J gene TRBJ2-3; TCRdb selects TRBD2, and the lack of DNA leaves this call unchecked. The CDR3 contains 18 residues. CDR3 sequence reads: CASTTGQRLAPHTDTQYF.

The chain employs TRBV20-1 and TRBJ2-3. Germline lookup yields CDR1 DFQATT and CDR2 SNEGSKA (reference sequence). CDR3 length: 15 residues. This chain's CDR3 is CSARDETPSTDTQYF.

The chain has TRBV20-1 and TRBJ2-7; the TRBD1 assignment by TCRdb is unverifiable without DNA. This CDR3 has 16 residues. Per germline, CDR1 DFQATT and CDR2 SNEGSKA (reference sequence). The CDR3: CSARESLEGFSYEQYF.

The chain joins TRBV4-2 to TRBJ2-7; TCRdb selects TRBD2, and the lack of DNA leaves this call unchecked. Germline V gene sequence: CDR1 LGHNA, CDR2 YNFKEQ. The CDR3 covers 17 residues. The CDR3 protein is CASSQDRAGLSSYEQYF.

The chain links TRBV20-1 to TRBJ1-1; TCRdb selects TRBD1, and the lack of DNA leaves this call unchecked. CDR1 is DFQATT, CDR2 SNEGSKA, per germline (reference sequence). CDR3 length: 15 residues. The CDR3: CSAPKWDRSYTEAFF.

The CDR3 here is CAWSAGTSGQETQYF. This rearrangement joins TRBV30 to TRBJ2-5; there is no DNA to check the TCRdb D call of TRBD2. The germline V gene has CDR1 GTSNPN and CDR2 SVGIG (reference sequence). CDR3 length: 15 residues.

The V gene is TRBV6-5, the J gene TRBJ2-2. Looked up from germline, CDR1 is MNHEY and CDR2 is SVGAGI. The CDR3 consists of 17 residues. The CDR3 region is CASSLPGRNANTGELFF.

The chain joins TRBV5-1 to TRBJ2-7. Looked up from germline, CDR1 is SGHRS and CDR2 is YFSETQ. The CDR3 consists of 14 residues. The CDR3 sequence: CASSSRLESYEQYF.

This chain joins TRBV5-1 and TRBJ2-1; TCRdb outputs TRBD1, but without DNA this stays unchecked. Per the germline V gene, CDR1 is SGHRS and CDR2 is YFSETQ. This CDR3 has 16 residues. CDR3: CASSLDGTGPYNEQFF.

The V gene is TRBV2, the J gene TRBJ1-5; TCRdb lists TRBD1, though no DNA is available to test this call. This CDR3 spans 14 amino acids. Germline-derived CDR1 and CDR2 are SNHLY and FYNNEI. CDR3 amino acids: CASSVDSVAQPQHF.

The rearrangement joins TRBV14 to TRBJ1-1; TCRdb selects TRBD1, and the lack of DNA leaves this call unchecked. Germline V gives CDR1 SGHDN, CDR2 FVKESK. This CDR3 comprises 13 residues. The CDR3 loop is CASSHRGITEAFF.

This chain links TRBV11-2 with TRBJ1-5; TCRdb proposes TRBD1, but this gene call is untestable without DNA. Germline V gene lookup returns CDR1 SGHAT and CDR2 FQNNGV. CDR3 size: 18 residues. The CDR3 reads CASSPHSTGSPHREPQHF.

The genes are TRBV12-3 or TRBV12-4 and TRBJ1-6. The CDR3 length is 15 residues. The CDR3 loop is CASSIGESYNSPLHF.

This chain links TRBV7-3 with TRBJ2-3; the TCRdb D gene call, TRBD2, has no DNA to confirm it. This CDR3 spans 15 amino acids. Germline values: CDR1 SGHTA, CDR2 FQGTGA. The CDR3 loop is CASSRRAGGPDAQYF.

The chain recombines TRBV30 with TRBJ2-1; TCRdb's D call of TRBD2 is untestable without DNA. CDR1 is GTSNPN and CDR2 is SVGIG in the germline V gene (reference sequence). CDR3 length: 14 amino acids. CDR3 residues: CAWTIAGGVDEQFF.

This CDR3 is CASSLDAGGNEQFF. The genes are TRBV7-8 and TRBJ2-1; TCRdb proposes TRBD1, but this gene call is untestable without DNA. This CDR3 contains 14 residues. Germline CDR1 SGHVS, CDR2 FQNEAQ.

The V call is TRBV5-6, the J call TRBJ2-1; the D gene TCRdb calls, TRBD1, cannot be checked with no DNA. The CDR3 loop spans 16 amino acids. Germline V gene lookup returns CDR1 SGHDT and CDR2 YYEEEE. The CDR3 loop reads CASSLGQGLPYNEQFF.

The V call is TRBV5-1, the J call TRBJ1-1; the TCRdb call, TRBD1, lacks DNA for checking. CDR3 length: 14 amino acids. Germline V gene lookup returns CDR1 SGHRS and CDR2 YFSETQ. CDR3 in amino acids: CASSVGQGQSEAFF.

The gene calls are TRBV7-9 and TRBJ1-2; there is no DNA to check the TCRdb D call of TRBD1. This CDR3 has 14 amino acids. Germline assignment: CDR1 SEHNR and CDR2 FQNEAQ (reference sequence). The CDR3 reads CASSSPDRGSGYTF.

The rearrangement joins TRBV20-1 to TRBJ1-5; the TRBD1 assignment by TCRdb is unverifiable without DNA. The CDR3 totals 15 residues. CDR1 and CDR2 (germline): DFQATT, SNEGSKA (reference sequence). CDR3 region: CSAGARGKRNQPQHF.

The chain couples TRBV24-1 to TRBJ2-5; checking the TCRdb D call of TRBD1 is not possible without DNA. CDR1 is KGHDR and CDR2 is SFDVKD in the germline V gene. This CDR3 comprises 14 residues. CDR3 protein: CATSDLGGLETQYF.

V is TRBV5-4 and J is TRBJ2-3. The CDR3 sequence is 13 residues long. CDR1 and CDR2 (germline): SGHNT, YYREEE (reference sequence). The CDR3 here is CASTLVPTDTQYF.

This chain joins TRBV7-2 and TRBJ2-3; without DNA, the TCRdb call of TRBD1 cannot be checked. This CDR3 comprises 14 residues. Germline-derived CDR1 and CDR2 are SGHTA and FQGNSA. CDR3 in amino acids: CASSWTGQTDTQYF.